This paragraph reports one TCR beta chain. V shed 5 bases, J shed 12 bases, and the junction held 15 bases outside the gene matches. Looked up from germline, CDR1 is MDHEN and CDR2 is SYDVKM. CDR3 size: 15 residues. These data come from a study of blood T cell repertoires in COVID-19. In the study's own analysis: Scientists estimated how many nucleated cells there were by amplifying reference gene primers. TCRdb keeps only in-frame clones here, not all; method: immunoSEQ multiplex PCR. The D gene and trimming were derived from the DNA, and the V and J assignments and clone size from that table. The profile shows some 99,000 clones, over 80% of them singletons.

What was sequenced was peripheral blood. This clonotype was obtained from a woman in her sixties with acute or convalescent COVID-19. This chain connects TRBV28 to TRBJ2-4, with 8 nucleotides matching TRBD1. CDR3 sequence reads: CASSDRGSLADPQYF. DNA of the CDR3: TGTGCCAGCAGTGACAGGGGATCCCTTGCTGATCCTCAGTACTTC. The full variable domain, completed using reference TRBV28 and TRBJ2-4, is DVKVTQSSRYLVKRTGEKVFLECVQDMDHENMFWYRQDPGLGLRLIYFSYDVKMKEKGDIPEGYSVSREKKERFSLILESASTNQTSMYLCASSDRGSLADPQYFGAGTRLSVL.